This TCR beta chain was profiled in a study of untreated major depressive disorder. The V end was cut by 5 bases, the J end by 3 bases, with 10 bases between. From germline, CDR1 is MDHEN and CDR2 SYDVKM. The CDR3 is made up of 13 amino acids. Method: immunoSEQ multiplex PCR; TCRdb's copy keeps in-frame clones and lacks some. Of over 20,000 clones detected, approximately 95% appear once; the ten largest clones hold around 0.3%. The source of this sequence is a man aged 30-40 years in good health. The specimen sequenced was CD4+ T cells from PBMCs. The chain carries TRBV28 and TRBJ1-1; D gene unclear. The CDR3, as DNA: TGTGCCAGCAGTCCCTACAAGCACACTGAAGCTTTCTTT. It codes for CASSPYKHTEAFF. Filled out from reference TRBV28 and TRBJ1-1, the complete variable domain reads DVKVTQSSRYLVKRTGEKVFLECVQDMDHENMFWYRQDPGLGLRLIYFSYDVKMKEKGDIPEGYSVSREKKERFSLILESASTNQTSMYLCASSPYKHTEAFFGQGTRLTVV.